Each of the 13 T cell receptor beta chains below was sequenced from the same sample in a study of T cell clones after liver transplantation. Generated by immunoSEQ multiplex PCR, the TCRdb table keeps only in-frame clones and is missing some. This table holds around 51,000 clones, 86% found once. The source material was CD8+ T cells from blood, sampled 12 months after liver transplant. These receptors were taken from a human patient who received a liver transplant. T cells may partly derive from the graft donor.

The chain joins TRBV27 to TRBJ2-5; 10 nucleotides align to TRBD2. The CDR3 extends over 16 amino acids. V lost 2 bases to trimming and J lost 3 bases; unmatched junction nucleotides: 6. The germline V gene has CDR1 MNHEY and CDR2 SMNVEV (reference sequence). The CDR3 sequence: CASSLSPGLAEETQYF. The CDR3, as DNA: TGTGCCAGCAGTTTAAGCCCAGGACTAGCGGAAGAGACCCAGTACTTC.

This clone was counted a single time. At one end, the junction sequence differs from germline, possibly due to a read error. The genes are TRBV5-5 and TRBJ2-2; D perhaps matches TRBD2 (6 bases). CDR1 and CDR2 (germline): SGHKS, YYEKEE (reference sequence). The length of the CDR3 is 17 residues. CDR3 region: CASTLLSMGRESGELFF. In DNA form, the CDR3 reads TGTGCCAGCACCTTGCTAAGTATGGGGCGGGAATCCGGGGAGCTGTTTTTT.

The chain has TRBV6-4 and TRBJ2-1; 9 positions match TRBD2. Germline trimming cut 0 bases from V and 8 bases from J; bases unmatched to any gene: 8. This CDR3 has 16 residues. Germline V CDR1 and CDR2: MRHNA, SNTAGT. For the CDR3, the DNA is TGTGCCAGCAGTGACTCGTGGCGGGAGGGTTTAGATGAGCAGTTCTTC. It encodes CASSDSWREGLDEQFF.

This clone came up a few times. The CDR3 spells CASSLGAVFVQGLTGELFF. Written as DNA, the CDR3 is TGTGCCAGCAGCTTGGGGGCAGTCTTCGTACAGGGGCTTACCGGGGAGCTGTTTTTT. The chain joins TRBV11-2 to TRBJ2-2; TRBD1 aligns across 7 bases. The CDR3 contains 19 residues. The germline CDR1 and CDR2 sequences are SGHAT and FQNNGV. V dropped 3 bases and J dropped 5; count of bases not matched to a gene: 18.

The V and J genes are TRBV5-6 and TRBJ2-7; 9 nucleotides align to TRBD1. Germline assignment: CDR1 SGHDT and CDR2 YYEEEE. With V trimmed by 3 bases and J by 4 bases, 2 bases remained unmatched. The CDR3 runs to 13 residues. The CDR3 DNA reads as TGTGCCAGCAGCTACAGGGGGCAGTACGAGCAGTACTTC. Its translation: CASSYRGQYEQYF.

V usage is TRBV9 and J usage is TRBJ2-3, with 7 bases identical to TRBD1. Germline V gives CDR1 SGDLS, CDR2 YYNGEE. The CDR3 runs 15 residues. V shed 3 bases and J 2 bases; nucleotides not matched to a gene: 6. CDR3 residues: CASSDRDSHTDTQYF. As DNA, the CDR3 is TGTGCCAGCAGCGACCGGGACAGCCACACAGATACGCAGTATTTT.

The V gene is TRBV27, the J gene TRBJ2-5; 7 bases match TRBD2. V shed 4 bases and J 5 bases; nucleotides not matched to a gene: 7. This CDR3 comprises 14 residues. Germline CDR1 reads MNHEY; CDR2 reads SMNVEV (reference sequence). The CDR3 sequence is CASSSGLGRETQYF. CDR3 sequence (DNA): TGTGCCAGCAGTTCAGGACTAGGTCGGGAGACCCAGTACTTC.

The CDR3 nucleotides read TGTGCCAGTAGTATCGCCTCGACAGGGTTTAACGAGCAGTACTTC. Its protein is CASSIASTGFNEQYF. The rearrangement joins TRBV19 to TRBJ2-7, with TRBD1 identical over 7 bases. Germline-derived CDR1 and CDR2 are LNHDA and SQIVND (reference sequence). The CDR3 is made up of 15 amino acids. Germline trimming cut 3 bases from V and 5 bases from J; bases unmatched to any gene: 10. The whole variable domain, remainder taken from reference TRBV19 and TRBJ2-7, is DGGITQSPKYLFRKEGQNVTLSCEQNLNHDAMYWYRQDPGQGLRLIYYSQIVNDFQKGDIAEGYSVSREKKESFPLTVTSAQKNPTAFYLCASSIASTGFNEQYFGPGTRLTVT.

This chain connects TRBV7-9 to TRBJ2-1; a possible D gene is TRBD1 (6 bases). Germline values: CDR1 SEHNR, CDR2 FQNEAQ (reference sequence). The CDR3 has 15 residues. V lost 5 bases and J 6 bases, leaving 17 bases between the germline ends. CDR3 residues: CASSGLEQGSNEQFF. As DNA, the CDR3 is TGTGCCAGCAGCGGGCTAGAGCAGGGGTCCAATGAGCAGTTCTTC.

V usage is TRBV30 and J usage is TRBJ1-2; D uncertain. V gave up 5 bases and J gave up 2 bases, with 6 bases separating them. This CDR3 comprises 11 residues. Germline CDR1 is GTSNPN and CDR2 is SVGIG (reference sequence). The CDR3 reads CAWAANYGYTF. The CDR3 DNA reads TGTGCCTGGGCTGCCAACTATGGCTACACCTTC. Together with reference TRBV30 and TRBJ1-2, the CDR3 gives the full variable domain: SQTIHQWPATLVQPVGSPLSLECTVEGTSNPNLYWYRQAAGRGLQLLFYSVGIGQISSEVPQNLSASRPQDRQFILSSKKLLLSDSGFYLCAWAANYGYTFGSGTRLTVV.

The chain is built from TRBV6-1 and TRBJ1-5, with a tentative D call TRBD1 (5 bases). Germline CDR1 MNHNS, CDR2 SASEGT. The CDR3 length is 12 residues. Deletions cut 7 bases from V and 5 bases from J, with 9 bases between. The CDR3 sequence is CASTGGDQPQHF. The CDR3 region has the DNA TGTGCCAGCACGGGGGGTGATCAGCCCCAGCATTTT.

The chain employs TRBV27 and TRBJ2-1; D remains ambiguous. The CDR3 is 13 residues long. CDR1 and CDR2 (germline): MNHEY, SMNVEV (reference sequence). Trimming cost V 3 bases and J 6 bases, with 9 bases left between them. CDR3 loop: CASSFNSINEQFF. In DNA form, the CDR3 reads TGTGCCAGCAGTTTCAATAGCATCAATGAGCAGTTCTTC.

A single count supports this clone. In nucleotides, the CDR3 is TGTGCCAGCAGCTTGAACCCTACTAGCGACGCCTCCTACGAGCAGTACTTC. It translates to CASSLNPTSDASYEQYF. V and J are TRBV5-4 and TRBJ2-7; TRBD2 matches at 7 bases. CDR1 SGHNT and CDR2 YYREEE come from the germline V gene (reference sequence). Trimming at V came to 1 base and at J to 0 bases, leaving 10 bases not matched to a gene. The CDR3 runs 17 residues.